These T cell receptor beta chains were read from a single sample in a study of low-dose radiotherapy and immunotherapy resistance in tumors. From the reads, TCRdb called clonotypes with MiXCR, one entry per CDR3 protein. The table has about 58,000 distinct CDR3 sequences, less than 30% seen once. The material was PBMCs, obtained after low-dose radiotherapy plus immunotherapy. The receptors were gathered from a male donor with prostate cancer. Both conserved end residues are part of each CDR3. A D gene is named only where the DNA matches it firmly. A row's size may be missing; if present it is once, few, many or a size class.

>many|TRBV28|TRBJ2-7|TRBD1
CASRPRTGFFF
TGTGCCAGCAGACCGAGGACAGGGTTCTTCTTC
>many|TRBV4-1|TRBJ2-3|-
CASSQQGGGRTDTQYF
TGCGCCAGCAGCCAACAGGGCGGGGGCCGCACAGATACGCAGTATTTT
>many|TRBV6-2/TRBV6-3|TRBJ2-3|TRBD1
CASKDGTGFGDTQYF
TGTGCCAGCAAAGACGGGACAGGTTTTGGAGATACGCAGTATTTT
>many|TRBV20-1|TRBJ2-1|-
CSAPTRGAESYNEQFF
TGCAGTGCTCCCACCCGGGGGGCAGAATCCTACAATGAGCAGTTCTTC
>many|TRBV3-1|TRBJ2-1|-
CASSQGSGTASYNEQFF
TGTGCCAGCAGCCAAGGTAGCGGGACAGCCTCCTACAATGAGCAGTTCTTC
>many|TRBV12-3/TRBV12-4|TRBJ1-4|-
CASSVRDPGYEKLFF
TGTGCCAGCAGTGTCCGGGACCCCGGCTATGAAAAACTGTTTTTT
>many|TRBV9|TRBJ2-2|-
CASSVEPLGTGELFF
TGTGCCAGCAGCGTAGAGCCCCTAGGCACCGGGGAGCTGTTTTTT
>-|TRBV5-1|TRBJ2-7|TRBD2
CASSLAGTNAYEQYF
TGCGCCAGCAGCTTGGCCGGGACTAACGCCTACGAGCAGTACTTC
>many|TRBV29-1|TRBJ2-2|TRBD1
CSVDGQGLTGELFF
TGCAGCGTTGATGGACAGGGGTTAACCGGGGAGCTGTTTTTT
>many|TRBV6-2/TRBV6-3|TRBJ2-7|-
CASSYRDTSDEQYF
TGTGCCAGCAGTTATCGGGACACATCTGATGAGCAGTACTTC
>many|TRBV7-9|TRBJ1-3|TRBD1
CASSSTRDSSGNTIYF
TGTGCCAGCAGCTCTACGCGGGACAGCTCTGGAAACACCATATATTTT
>-|TRBV5-1|TRBJ2-1|TRBD2
CASSLSTSVEQFF
TGCGCCAGCAGCCTGTCGACTAGCGTCGAGCAGTTCTTC
>-|TRBV6-2/TRBV6-3|TRBJ1-1|-
CASTLGGGNTEAFF
TGTGCCAGCACCCTAGGCGGGGGGAACACTGAAGCTTTCTTT
>many|TRBV4-2|TRBJ2-5|-
CASSQVGQETQYF
TGTGCCAGCAGCCAGGTGGGACAAGAGACCCAGTACTTC
>many|TRBV12-3/TRBV12-4|TRBJ2-7|TRBD2
CASSLAGANYEQYF
TGTGCCAGCAGTTTGGCGGGAGCGAACTACGAGCAGTACTTC
>many|TRBV20-1|TRBJ2-3|TRBD2
CSGLAGGTDTQYF
TGCAGTGGGTTAGCGGGGGGCACAGATACGCAGTATTTT
>-|TRBV3-1|TRBJ2-5|TRBD1
CASSQNRGGETQYF
TGTGCCAGCAGCCAAAACAGGGGTGGAGAGACCCAGTACTTC
>many|TRBV6-1|TRBJ1-1|TRBD1
CASSDRDSHTEAFF
TGTGCCAGCAGTGATCGGGACAGCCACACTGAAGCTTTCTTT
>many|TRBV2|TRBJ2-7|-
CASGKGSVYEQYF
TGTGCCAGCGGCAAGGGTTCGGTCTACGAGCAGTACTTC
>many|TRBV28|TRBJ2-1|-
CASSFHRLDRSYNEQFF
TGTGCCAGCAGTTTCCACCGACTGGACCGCTCCTACAATGAGCAGTTCTTC
>-|TRBV2|TRBJ2-6|-
CASSSGAGVLSGANVLTF
TGTGCCAGCAGTTCAGGGGCAGGCGTCCTCTCTGGGGCCAACGTCCTGACTTTC
>many|TRBV7-3|TRBJ2-1|-
CASSLSGAPYNEQFF
TGTGCCAGCAGCTTATCGGGGGCCCCCTACAATGAGCAGTTCTTC
>-|TRBV2|TRBJ2-5|-
CASSVYAAKETQYF
TGTGCCAGCAGCGTCTATGCGGCAAAAGAGACCCAGTACTTC
>-|TRBV7-8|TRBJ2-5|TRBD1
CASSFPGQGFGETQYF
TGTGCCAGCAGCTTCCCGGGACAGGGGTTCGGAGAGACCCAGTACTTC